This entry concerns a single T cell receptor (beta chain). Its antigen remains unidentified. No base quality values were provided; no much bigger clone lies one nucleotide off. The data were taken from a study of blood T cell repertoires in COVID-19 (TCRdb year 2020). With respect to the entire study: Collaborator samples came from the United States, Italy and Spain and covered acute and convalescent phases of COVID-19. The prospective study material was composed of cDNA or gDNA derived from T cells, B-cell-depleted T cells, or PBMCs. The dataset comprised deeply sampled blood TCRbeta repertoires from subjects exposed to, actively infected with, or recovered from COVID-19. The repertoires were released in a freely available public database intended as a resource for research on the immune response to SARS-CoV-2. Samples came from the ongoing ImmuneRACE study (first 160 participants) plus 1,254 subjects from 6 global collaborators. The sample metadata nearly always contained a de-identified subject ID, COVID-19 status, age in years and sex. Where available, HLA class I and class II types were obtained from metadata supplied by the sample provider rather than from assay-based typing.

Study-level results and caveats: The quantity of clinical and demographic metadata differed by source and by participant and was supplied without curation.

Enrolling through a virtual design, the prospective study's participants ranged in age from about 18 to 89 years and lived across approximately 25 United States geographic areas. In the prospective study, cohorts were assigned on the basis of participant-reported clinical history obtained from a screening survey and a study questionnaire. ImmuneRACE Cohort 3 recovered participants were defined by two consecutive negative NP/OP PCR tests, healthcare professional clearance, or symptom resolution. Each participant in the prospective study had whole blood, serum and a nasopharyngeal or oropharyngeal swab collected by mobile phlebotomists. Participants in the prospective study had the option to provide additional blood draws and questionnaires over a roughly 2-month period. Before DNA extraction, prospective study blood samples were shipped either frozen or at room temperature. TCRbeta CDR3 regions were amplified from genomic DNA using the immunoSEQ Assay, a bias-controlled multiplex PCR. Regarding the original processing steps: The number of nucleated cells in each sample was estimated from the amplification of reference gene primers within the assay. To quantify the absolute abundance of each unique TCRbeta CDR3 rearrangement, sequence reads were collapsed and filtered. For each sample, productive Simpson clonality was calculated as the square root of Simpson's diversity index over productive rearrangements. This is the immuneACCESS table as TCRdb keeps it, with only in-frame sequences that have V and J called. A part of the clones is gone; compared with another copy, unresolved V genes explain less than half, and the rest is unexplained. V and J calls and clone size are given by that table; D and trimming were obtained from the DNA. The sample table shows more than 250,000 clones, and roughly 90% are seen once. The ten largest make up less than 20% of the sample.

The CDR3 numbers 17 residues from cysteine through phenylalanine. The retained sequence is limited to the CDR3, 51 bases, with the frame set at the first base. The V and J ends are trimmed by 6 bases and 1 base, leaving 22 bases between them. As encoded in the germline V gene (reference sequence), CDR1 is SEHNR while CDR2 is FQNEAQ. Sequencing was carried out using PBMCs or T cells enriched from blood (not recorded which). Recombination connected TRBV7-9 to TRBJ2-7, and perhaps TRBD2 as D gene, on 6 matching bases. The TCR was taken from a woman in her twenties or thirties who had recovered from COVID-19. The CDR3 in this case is CASRTRSGGTGSYEQYF. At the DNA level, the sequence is TGTGCCAGCAGGACAAGAAGTGGCGGGACCGGGTCCTACGAGCAGTACTTC.